The 3 T cell receptor beta chains presented below share a single source sample, sequenced in a study of T-cell memory formation after mild COVID-19. One entry per CDR3 protein results from TCRdb running MiXCR on the 5' RACE reads. The sample lists roughly 510,000 distinct CDR3 sequences, roughly a sixth occurring once. The sequencing input was PBMCs or a T cell subset sorted from them (not recorded which). These receptor sequences come from an adult woman who had mild COVID-19 (a few samples of this study predate the infection). Cell type and time point are not known.

This sequence joins TRBV15 and TRBJ2-1; 12 nucleotides agree with TRBD2. The V gene's germline CDR1 is LNHNV and CDR2 YYDKDF (reference sequence). The CDR3 is 19 residues long. Trimming at V came to 3 bases and at J to 0 bases, leaving 9 bases not matched to a gene. CDR3 bases: TGTGCCACCAGCAGTCCGCTAGCGGGAGGGCGCCGCTCCTACAATGAGCAGTTCTTC. This encodes CATSSPLAGGRRSYNEQFF.

V is TRBV30 and J is TRBJ2-3; perhaps TRBD1 as D (6 bases). Germline CDR1 GTSNPN, CDR2 SVGIG (reference sequence). With 4 bases removed from V and 2 bases from J, the gap between germline ends came to 7 bases. CDR3 size: 12 residues. CDR3 coding DNA: TGTGCCTGGAACAGGGTCACAGATACGCAGTATTTT. Its protein is CAWNRVTDTQYF.

J is TRBJ2-5 and V is TRBV18; D gene ambiguous. V gave up 0 bases and J gave up 5 bases, with 10 bases separating them. The CDR3 covers 14 residues. Germline loops: CDR1 KGHSH, CDR2 LQKENI. The CDR3 loop is CASSPPSHRETQYF. CDR3 DNA sequence: TGTGCCAGCTCACCACCGTCCCATCGGGAGACCCAGTACTTC.